This TCR beta chain was recorded in a study of T cell responses to AZD1222 COVID-19 vaccine. Notes on the study in general: Regions 160-218 and 743-854 dominated among vaccine-associated CD4 TCRs spanning spike. Baseline serology detected seropositivity in only five or six AZD1222 recipients.

The method was immunoSEQ multiplex PCR; TCRdb's version includes in-frame clones alone and lacks a portion of them. This sample has 100,000 to 150,000 clones; 85% to 90% occur once, and the top ten carry roughly a quarter. A word on this clone: The antigen remains undetermined.

CDR3 size: 16 residues. Per germline, CDR1 SGHDN and CDR2 FVKESK. V was pared by 1 base and J by 4 bases, with 7 bases of the junction left unmatched. V usage is TRBV14 and J usage is TRBJ2-3, with TRBD2 matching over 8 bases. This specimen consisted of peripheral blood, obtained on day 0 of AZD1222 vaccination. The receptor was isolated from an adult in good health. CDR3 coding DNA: TGTGCCAGCAGCCAAGCGGCGGGGGGACTAGCAGATACGCAGTATTTT. It yields the protein CASSQAAGGLADTQYF. Supplemented by reference TRBV14 and TRBJ2-3, the full variable domain reads EAGVTQFPSHSVIEKGQTVTLRCDPISGHDNLYWYRRVMGKEIKFLLHFVKESKQDESGMPNNRFLAERTGGTYSTLKVQPAELEDSGVYFCASSQAAGGLADTQYFGPGTRLTVL.